Given below is one T cell receptor beta chain in context. The data were taken from a study of shared T cell receptors in the human thymus. The V and J ends lost 1 base and 0 bases respectively, with 7 bases between them. The CDR3 is 14 residues long. The germline V gene encodes CDR1 MGHRA and CDR2 YSYEKL. TCRdb's table, derived via immunoSEQ multiplex PCR, lists solely in-frame clones and lacks some. Of approximately 760,000 clones in the sample, around 85% are singletons; the top ten hold roughly 0.01%. The data also belong to a second study, concerning human thymus T cells. According to that study: Seemingly biased V and J gene usage marked thymic and blood repertoires. The related literature has documented a marked overlap of thymic repertoires among unrelated individuals.

The sequenced material came from thymocytes. The chain couples TRBV4-1 to TRBJ2-7; a weak D match, TRBD1 (5 bases). The clonotype was recovered from a girl under two years old with a congenital heart defect. CDR3 loop: CASSQVQGSYEQYF. In nucleotides, the CDR3 is TGCGCCAGCAGCCAAGTCCAGGGCTCCTACGAGCAGTACTTC.